A selection of T cell receptor beta chains follows, all from one sample in a study of T cells in Graves' hyperthyroidism and ophthalmopathy. MiXCR, applied by TCRdb to the multiplex PCR reads, yields one record per CDR3 protein. The table includes over 400,000 distinct CDR3 sequences, roughly 15% detected once. Sequencing input: blood. These receptors originate from a man aged 18 to 29 with Graves' ophthalmopathy. The CDR3 runs from the conserved cysteine through the conserved F or W. Fields, in order: D gene, J gene, clone size, V gene, CDR3 DNA, CDR3 protein. A D gene is named only where the DNA matches it firmly. Expanded clones get a size class; other rows say once, few or many, or leave the size out.

>.|TRBJ2-7|many|TRBV6-1
TGTGCCAGCAGTTGGGAGAGCTCCTACGAGCAGTACTTC
CASSWESSYEQYF
>.|TRBJ1-6|.|TRBV2
TGTGCCAGCAGGCCCCCGGATTTAAAAGGGGGGTCACCCCTCCACTTT
CASRPPDLKGGSPLHF
>.|TRBJ1-2|.|TRBV3-1
TGTGCCAGCAGCCAAGGGGGTAGAGGAAACAACTATGGCTACACCTTC
CASSQGGRGNNYGYTF
>.|TRBJ2-7|many|TRBV13
TGTGCCAGCAGCGGGCGTCTGACCTCCATCTACGAGCAGTACTTC
CASSGRLTSIYEQYF
>.|TRBJ2-1|few|TRBV19
TGTGCCAGTACCCCCCGCGTCTCCTACAATGAGCAGTTCTTC
CASTPRVSYNEQFF
>.|TRBJ1-2|.|TRBV7-6
TGTGCCAGCAGCTTAGAGCCGAACCCAGACTATGGCTACACCTTC
CASSLEPNPDYGYTF
>.|TRBJ1-2|few|TRBV5-1
TGCGCCAGCAGCTTGGGACAGATTCTCAGTCTTAACTATGGCTACACCTTC
CASSLGQILSLNYGYTF
>TRBD1|TRBJ2-5|many|TRBV29-1
TGCAGCACCCAATCAGGGGGCGGAGAGACCCAGTACTTC
CSTQSGGGETQYF
>TRBD1|TRBJ2-3|many|TRBV4-2
TGTGCCAGCAGTCGACAGGGAGTCAGCACAGATACGCAGTATTTT
CASSRQGVSTDTQYF
>TRBD1|TRBJ2-3|many|TRBV6-1
TGTGCCAGCAGTGAAGAGGGGGCTTGGACAGATACGCAGTATTTT
CASSEEGAWTDTQYF
>.|TRBJ1-1|many|TRBV6-1
TGTGCCAGCAGTTGGCAGGGAACAATGAACACTGAAGCTTTCTTT
CASSWQGTMNTEAFF
>.|TRBJ2-7|.|TRBV20-1
TGCAGTGCTAGAGGGCCGGGGGCTGGCGAGCAGTACTTC
CSARGPGAGEQYF
>TRBD1|TRBJ1-1|many|TRBV14
TGTGCCAGCAGCCAAACGACAGGGGGCTCAGCTTTCTTT
CASSQTTGGSAFF
>.|TRBJ2-7|many|TRBV7-2
TGTGCCAGCAGCTCGGGGGGCTTAGCCTACGAGCAGTACTTC
CASSSGGLAYEQYF
>TRBD2|TRBJ2-5|few|TRBV5-6
TGTGCCAGCAGCGTGGGACTAGCGGGAGCAGGTGGAGAGACCCAGTACTTC
CASSVGLAGAGGETQYF
>.|TRBJ1-1|.|TRBV15
TGTGCCACCAGCAGGCAACCGGGAGGTGAAGCTTTCTTT
CATSRQPGGEAFF
>TRBD2|TRBJ2-3|once|TRBV9
TGTGCCAGCAGTAGAGGACTAGCCTCAGATACGCGGTATTTT
CASSRGLASDTRYF
>TRBD1|TRBJ2-3|.|TRBV6-1
TGTGCCAGCAGAGGGGGCTGGAGCACAGATACGCAGTATTTT
CASRGGWSTDTQYF
>.|TRBJ1-2|.|TRBV13
TGTGCCAGCACCCCCGGCGGGGACTATGGCTACACCTTC
CASTPGGDYGYTF
>TRBD1|TRBJ2-7|.|TRBV4-1
TGCGCCAGCAGCCAAGATTATAGGCAGGGGGCCAGCGAGCAGTACTTC
CASSQDYRQGASEQYF
>.|TRBJ1-6|.|TRBV10-2
TGCGCCAGCAGTAGATCGGATAATTCACCCCTCCACTTT
CASSRSDNSPLHF
>.|TRBJ2-6|.|TRBV6-1
TGTGCCAGCGCCCTCGCAGGAACTGGGGCCAACGTCCTGACTTTC
CASALAGTGANVLTF
>.|TRBJ2-3|many|TRBV3-1
TGTGCCAGCAGCCAAGGAGGGGGAGTAAGCACAGATACGCAGTATTTT
CASSQGGGVSTDTQYF
>TRBD1|TRBJ2-3|.|TRBV5-1
TGCGCCAGCAGCTGGATTACAGGGGCAGATACGCAGTATTTT
CASSWITGADTQYF
>.|TRBJ1-6|.|TRBV19
TGTGCCAGCTCTGGGGAATCCGGGAATTCACCCCTCCACTTT
CASSGESGNSPLHF
>TRBD2|TRBJ2-3|few|TRBV19
TGTGCCAGTAGGGTAGCGGGAGATACGCAGTATTTT
CASRVAGDTQYF
>.|TRBJ2-1|.|TRBV20-1
TGCAGTGCTAGAGATTTGGCTTCCTCGTACTCCTACAATGAGCTGTTCTTC
CSARDLASSYSYNELFF
>.|TRBJ2-2|.|TRBV27
TGTGCCAGCAGTTTATGGTCAGACCCCACCGGGGAGCTGTTTTTT
CASSLWSDPTGELFF
>TRBD1|TRBJ2-7|few|TRBV6-1
TGTGCCAGCAGTACACGACAGGGCAGGGGCGAGCAGTACTTC
CASSTRQGRGEQYF
>TRBD1|TRBJ2-7|many|TRBV18
TGTGCCAGCTCACCAGAGACAGGGAGCCACGAGCAGTACTTC
CASSPETGSHEQYF